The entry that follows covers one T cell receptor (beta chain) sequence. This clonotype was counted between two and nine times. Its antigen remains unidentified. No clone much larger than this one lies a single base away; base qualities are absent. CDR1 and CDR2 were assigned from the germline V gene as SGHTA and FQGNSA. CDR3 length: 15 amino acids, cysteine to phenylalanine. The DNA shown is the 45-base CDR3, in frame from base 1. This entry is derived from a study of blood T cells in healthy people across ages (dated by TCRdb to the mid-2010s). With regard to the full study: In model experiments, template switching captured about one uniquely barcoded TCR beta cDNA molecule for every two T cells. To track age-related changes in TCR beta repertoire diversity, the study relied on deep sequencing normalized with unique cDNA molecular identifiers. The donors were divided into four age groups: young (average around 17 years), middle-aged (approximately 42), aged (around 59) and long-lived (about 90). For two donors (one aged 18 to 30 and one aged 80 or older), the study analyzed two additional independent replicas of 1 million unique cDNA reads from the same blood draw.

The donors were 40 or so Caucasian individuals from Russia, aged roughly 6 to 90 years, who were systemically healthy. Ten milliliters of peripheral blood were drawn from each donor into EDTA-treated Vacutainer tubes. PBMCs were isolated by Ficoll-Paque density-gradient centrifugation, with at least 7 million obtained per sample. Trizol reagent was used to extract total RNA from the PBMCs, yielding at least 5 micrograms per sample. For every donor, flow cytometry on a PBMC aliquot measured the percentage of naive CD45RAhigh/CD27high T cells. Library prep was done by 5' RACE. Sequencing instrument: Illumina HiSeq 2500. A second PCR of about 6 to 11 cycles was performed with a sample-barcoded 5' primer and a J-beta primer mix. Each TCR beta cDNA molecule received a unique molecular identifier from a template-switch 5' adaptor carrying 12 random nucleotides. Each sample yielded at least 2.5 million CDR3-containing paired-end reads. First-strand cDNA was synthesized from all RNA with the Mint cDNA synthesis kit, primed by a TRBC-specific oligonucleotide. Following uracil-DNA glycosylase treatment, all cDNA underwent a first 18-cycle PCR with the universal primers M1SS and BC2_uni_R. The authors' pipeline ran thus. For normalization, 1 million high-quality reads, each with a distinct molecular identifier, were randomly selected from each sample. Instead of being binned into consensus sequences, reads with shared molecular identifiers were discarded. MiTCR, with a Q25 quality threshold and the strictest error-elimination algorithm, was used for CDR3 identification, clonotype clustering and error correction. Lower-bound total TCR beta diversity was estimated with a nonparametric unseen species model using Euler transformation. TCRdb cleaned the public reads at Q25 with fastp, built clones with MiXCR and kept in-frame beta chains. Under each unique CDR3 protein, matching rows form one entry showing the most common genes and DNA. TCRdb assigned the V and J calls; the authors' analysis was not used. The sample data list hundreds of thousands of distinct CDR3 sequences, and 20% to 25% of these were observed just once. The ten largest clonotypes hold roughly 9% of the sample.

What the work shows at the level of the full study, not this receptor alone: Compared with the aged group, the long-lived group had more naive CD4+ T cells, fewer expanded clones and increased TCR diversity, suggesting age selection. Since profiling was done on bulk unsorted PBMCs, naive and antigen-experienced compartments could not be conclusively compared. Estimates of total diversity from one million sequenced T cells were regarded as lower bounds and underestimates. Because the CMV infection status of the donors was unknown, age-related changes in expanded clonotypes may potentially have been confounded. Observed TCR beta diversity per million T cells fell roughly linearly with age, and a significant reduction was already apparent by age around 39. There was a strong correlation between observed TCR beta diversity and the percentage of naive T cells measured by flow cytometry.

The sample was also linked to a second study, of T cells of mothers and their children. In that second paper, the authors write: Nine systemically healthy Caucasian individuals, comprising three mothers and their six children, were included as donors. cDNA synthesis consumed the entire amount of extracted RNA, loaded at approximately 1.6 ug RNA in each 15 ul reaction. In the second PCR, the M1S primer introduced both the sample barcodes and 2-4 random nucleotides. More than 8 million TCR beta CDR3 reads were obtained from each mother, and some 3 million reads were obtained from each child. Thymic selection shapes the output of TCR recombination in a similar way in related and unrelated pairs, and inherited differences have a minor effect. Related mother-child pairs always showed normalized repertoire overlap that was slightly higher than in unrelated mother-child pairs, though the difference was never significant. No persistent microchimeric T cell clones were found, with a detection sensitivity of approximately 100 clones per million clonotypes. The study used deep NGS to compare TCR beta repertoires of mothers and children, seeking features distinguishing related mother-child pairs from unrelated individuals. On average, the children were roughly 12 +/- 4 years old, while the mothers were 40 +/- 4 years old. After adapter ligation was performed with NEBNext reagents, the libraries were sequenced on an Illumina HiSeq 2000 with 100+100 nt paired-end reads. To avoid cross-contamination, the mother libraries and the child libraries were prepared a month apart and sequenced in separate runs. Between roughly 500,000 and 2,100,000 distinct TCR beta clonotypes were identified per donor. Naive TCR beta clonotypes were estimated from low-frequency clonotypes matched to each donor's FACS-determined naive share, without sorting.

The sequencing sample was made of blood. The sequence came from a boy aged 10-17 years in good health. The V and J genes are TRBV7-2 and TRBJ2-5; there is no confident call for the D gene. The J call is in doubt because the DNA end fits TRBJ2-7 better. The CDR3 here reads CASSLAGIVSYEQYF. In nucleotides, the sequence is TGTGCCAGCAGCTTAGCAGGGATTGTGTCCTACGAGCAGTACTTC.